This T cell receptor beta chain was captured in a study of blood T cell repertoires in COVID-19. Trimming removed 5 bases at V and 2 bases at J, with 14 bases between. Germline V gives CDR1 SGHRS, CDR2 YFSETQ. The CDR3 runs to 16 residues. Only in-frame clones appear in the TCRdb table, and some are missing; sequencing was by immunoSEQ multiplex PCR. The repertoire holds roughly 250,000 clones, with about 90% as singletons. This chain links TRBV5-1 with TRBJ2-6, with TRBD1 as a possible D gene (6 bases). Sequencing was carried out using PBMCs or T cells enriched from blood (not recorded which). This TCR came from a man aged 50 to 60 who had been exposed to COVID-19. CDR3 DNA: TGCGCCAGCAGGACGCAGGGGCTACCTGGGGCCAACGTCCTGACTTTC. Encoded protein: CASRTQGLPGANVLTF.